This T cell receptor (beta chain) originates from a study of Ad26.COV2.S vaccination and SARS-CoV-2 variants (dated by TCRdb to about 2021). Describing the broader study: Vaccine-arm donors came from COV1001, a multicentre, randomized, double-blind, placebo-controlled phase I-IIa trial of Ad26.COV2.S in healthy adults. Ad26.COV2.S was administered intramuscularly at 5 x 10^10 or 1 x 10^11 viral particles, either as a single shot or as two shots given 56 days apart. TCRbeta repertoire sequencing served as the tool for gauging how specific and how broad the SARS-CoV-2-reactive T cell receptors were following Ad26.COV2.S vaccination. The TCR-sequenced set comprised approximately 32 samples: roughly 19 Ad26.COV2.S vaccine recipients, 5 placebo recipients and 8 SARS-CoV-2 convalescent individuals. Participants in the trial were split at random into five groups of five each, receiving low-dose or high-dose Ad26.COV2.S once or twice, or else placebo on both occasions. Investigators remained blinded to trial group allocation during experiments and outcome assessment.

TCRbeta CDR3 regions were sequenced with the immunoSEQ Assay. After extraction, genomic DNA underwent amplification by bias-controlled multiplex PCR, followed by high-throughput sequencing. The study's own analysis went as follows. To quantify the absolute abundance of every unique TCRbeta CDR3 region, sequences were collapsed and filtered. T cell fraction was estimated by normalizing TCRbeta template counts to usable DNA, with usable DNA measured through amplification of reference genes found in all nucleated cells. Repertoire TCRs were annotated as SARS-CoV-2-specific by exact matching of V gene, CDR3 amino acid sequence and J gene to a known reactive TCR set. The reference SARS-CoV-2 TCR set came from MIRA and was filtered for enrichment in COVID-19-positive ImmuneCODE repertoires, removing public or cross-reactive TCRs. Based on the MIRA antigens, annotated TCRs were further analysed at the level of specific ORF or position within ORF. Breadth was defined as annotated unique rearrangements over total unique productive rearrangements; depth was the summed frequency of those rearrangements. Two-sided Wilcoxon rank-sum tests were used to compare TCR breadth between groups. The source is immuneACCESS, and TCRdb retained only in-frame sequences with V and J called. Part of the clones is not carried over; for the studies checked, unresolved V genes explain less than half of this, and the remainder is unexplained. The DNA was the basis for D and trimming; V, J and clone size are from that table. This sample holds roughly 420,000 clones; roughly 89% were observed only once. Around 2.5% of the sample goes to the ten largest clones.

Overall results and qualifications from the work: The authors noted that the TCR breadth and depth analyses may have underestimated total T cell responses. Comparing responses between vaccine doses or regimens was not something the study was powered to do. After vaccination, substantial breadth of spike-specific CD8+ and CD4+ T cell responses was reported. Spike-specific TCR breadth was higher in Ad26.COV2.S recipients than in placebo recipients (P = 0.0014). Non-spike TCR breadth was comparable between vaccine and placebo recipients, consistent with the vaccine containing only spike.

With regard to this clone: Its specific antigen is unknown. No base qualities exist here, and no much larger clone lies one base off it.

In the paper's terms, the treatment or condition label means: roughly 18 received Ad26.COV2.S at low or high dose, single or two shots; roughly 5 received placebo; per-sample allocation not given. For vaccine and placebo recipients, repertoires were sequenced using samples collected on day 63 after the first injection. Cohort 1b enrolled around 24 adults aged 18-55 years at a single site in Boston, USA, between 29 July and 7 August 2020. As a vaccine, Ad26.COV2.S was a replication-incompetent adenovirus type 26 vector that expressed a prefusion-stabilized SARS-CoV-2 spike protein derived from the original Wuhan strain. The germline V gene sets CDR1 to SGDLS and CDR2 to YYNGEE. Trimming removed 4 bases from V and 5 bases from J; the gene matches leave 5 bases unexplained. The CDR3 has 13 amino acids, counting the end cysteine and phenylalanine. The kept DNA is CDR3 alone, 39 bases in frame from the first base.

The starting material was peripheral blood, obtained in a trial of Ad26.COV2.S vaccine versus placebo. The chain employs TRBV9 and TRBJ2-7; 8 junctional bases match TRBD2. This TCR came from a person aged 18-60 years who received the Ad26.COV2.S COVID-19 vaccine or a placebo. The nucleotide sequence is given as TGTGCCAGCAGCCCGGGGGGGCGTAACGAGCAGTACTTC. Its translation is CASSPGGRNEQYF.